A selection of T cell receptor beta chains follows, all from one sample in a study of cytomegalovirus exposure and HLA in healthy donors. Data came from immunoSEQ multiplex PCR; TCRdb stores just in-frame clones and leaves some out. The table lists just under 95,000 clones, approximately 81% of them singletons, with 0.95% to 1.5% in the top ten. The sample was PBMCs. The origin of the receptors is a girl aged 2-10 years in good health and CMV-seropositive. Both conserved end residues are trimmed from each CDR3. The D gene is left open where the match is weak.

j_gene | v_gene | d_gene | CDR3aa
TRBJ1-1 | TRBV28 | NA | ASSTTPGNTEAF
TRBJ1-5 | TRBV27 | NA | ASSFRANNQPQH
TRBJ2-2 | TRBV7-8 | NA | ASSWRPPVQGGELF
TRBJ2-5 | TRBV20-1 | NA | SVSQETQY
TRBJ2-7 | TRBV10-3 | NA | AISIENSYEQY
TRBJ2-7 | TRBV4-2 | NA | ASSQVGLIGYEQY
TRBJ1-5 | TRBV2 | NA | ASSVGQGNQPQH
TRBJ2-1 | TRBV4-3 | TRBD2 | ASSQDTGGSYNEQF
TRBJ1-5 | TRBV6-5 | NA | ASSYSTGGQPQH
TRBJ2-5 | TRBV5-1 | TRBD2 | ASSLAGGQETQY
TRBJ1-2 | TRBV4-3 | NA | ASSQDQVLNYGYT
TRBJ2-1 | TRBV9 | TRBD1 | ASSPDRGRDEQF
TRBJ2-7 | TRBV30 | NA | AWVLRGSYEQY
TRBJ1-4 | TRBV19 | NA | ASSSRQTTNEKLF
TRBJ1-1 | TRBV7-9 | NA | ASSLSGGVGTEAF
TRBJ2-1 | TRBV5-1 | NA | ATKLERGTYNEQF
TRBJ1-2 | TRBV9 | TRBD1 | ASSVGTGIYGYT
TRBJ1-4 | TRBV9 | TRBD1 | ASSEEGARTNEKLF
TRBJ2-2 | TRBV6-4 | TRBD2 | ASSDGTSGRVGELF
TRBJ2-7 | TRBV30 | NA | AWSNSFGQGSVEQY
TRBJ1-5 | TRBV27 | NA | ASGGRNNQPQH
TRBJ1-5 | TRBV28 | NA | ASSLPDRTIYSNQPQH
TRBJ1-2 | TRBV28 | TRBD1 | ASSFYSDRGKGYT
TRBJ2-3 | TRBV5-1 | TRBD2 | ANWTSVPDTQY
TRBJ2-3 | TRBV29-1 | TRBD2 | SVVAGGPGDTQY
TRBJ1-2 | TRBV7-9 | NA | ASSNIAGRANYGYT
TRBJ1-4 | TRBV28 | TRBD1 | ASSLSGTGYEKLF
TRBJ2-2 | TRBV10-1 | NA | ASSPAGANTGELF
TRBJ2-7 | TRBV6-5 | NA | ASSYSSPAVPAEQY
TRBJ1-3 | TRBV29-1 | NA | SVEDGQRSSGNTIY
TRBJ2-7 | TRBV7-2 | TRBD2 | ASSLGTSGKYEQY
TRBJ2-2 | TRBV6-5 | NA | ASSWSSESTGELF
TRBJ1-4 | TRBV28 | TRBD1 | ASGPGGITTNEKLF
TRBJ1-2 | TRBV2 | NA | ASGRDLDGYT
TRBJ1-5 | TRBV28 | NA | ASSLAREYQPQH
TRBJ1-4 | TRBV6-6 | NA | ASTRQDLNEKLF
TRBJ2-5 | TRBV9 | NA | ASSVAPGMGETQY
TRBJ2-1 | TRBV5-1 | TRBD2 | ASSQGLATDEQF
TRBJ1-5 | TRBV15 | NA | ATSRDPRGGNQPQH
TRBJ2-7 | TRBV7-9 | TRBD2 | ASSLAPGTSGSANEQY
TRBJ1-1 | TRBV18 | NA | ASSQMGHTEAF
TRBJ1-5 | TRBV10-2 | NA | ASSRGPNQPQH
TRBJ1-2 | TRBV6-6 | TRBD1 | AGSRQGDPYGYT
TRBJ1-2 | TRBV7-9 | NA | AVRQDFG
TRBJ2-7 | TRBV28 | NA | ASLADPGHSYEQY
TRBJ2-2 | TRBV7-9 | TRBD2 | ASSPIGLAGGAQGGELF
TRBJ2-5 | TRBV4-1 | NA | ASSQVSLGGNTQETQY
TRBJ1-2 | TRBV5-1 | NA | ASSLSGSNYGYT
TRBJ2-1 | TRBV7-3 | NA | ASSLRSARQLYNEQF
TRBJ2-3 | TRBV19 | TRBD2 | ASGKRETDTQY
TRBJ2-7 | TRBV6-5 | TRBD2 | ASSSNGRGGRYEQY
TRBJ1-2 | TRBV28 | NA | ASSMASYGYT